This TCR beta chain was profiled in a study of CD4 T cells in relation to SARS-CoV-2 and coronaviruses (dated by TCRdb to the early 2020s). Background on the whole study: In the ViraFEST assay, PBMCs were cultured with antigen for 9 to 10 days, after which TCR beta CDR3s were sequenced to identify antigen-specific clonal expansions. The negative reference condition was either a culture with an HIV-1 Nef peptide pool or a culture with no peptide. Using patient-derived lymphoblastoid cell lines, the shared crossreactive spike epitopes were mapped to their HLA restriction. Memory CD4+ T cell crossreactivity between SARS-CoV-2 and common cold coronavirus spike proteins was assessed at the TCR clonotype level in the study. Samples from three pre-COVID donors and the naive versus memory experiments were sequenced with the Adaptive Biotechnologies TCR-sequencing kit; other data were Illumina-based. For other donors in the study, expansion assays were sequenced with a different, Illumina-based TCR-beta assay.

CD4+ T cells from unexposed donors were collected before the COVID-19 pandemic (2011-2018). Following 10 days of culture, the EasySep CD4+ T cell isolation kit was used to isolate CD4+ T cells. As cell number allowed, CD4+ T cells from unexposed donors were tested for reactivity to SARS-CoV-2 S and N and to four common cold coronavirus spike pools. Around 1.9 million PBMCs per well were cultured in IMDM with roughly 5% human AB serum and roughly 10 IU/ml IL-2. Half of the culture medium was replaced with fresh IL-2-containing medium on days 3 and 7. Each peptide culture condition was generally run in triplicate replicate wells. Leukapheresis product for the unexposed donors was purchased commercially. Ficoll-Paque PLUS gradient centrifugation was used to isolate PBMCs from leukapheresis product or whole blood. PBMCs were either cryopreserved at -140°C or used fresh in the expansion assay. The QIAamp Micro DNA Kit was used to extract genomic DNA from the CD4+ T cells.

V is cut by 1 base and J by 2 bases, and the space between the germline ends is 8 bases. CDR1 and CDR2, looked up from the germline V gene (reference sequence), are SEHNR and FQNEAQ. The CDR3 numbers 14 residues from cysteine through phenylalanine. The entry retains the CDR3 DNA only, 42 bases that are in frame from base 1. The full study reports these points: Because no donor provided both pre-pandemic and post-infection samples, tracing the source of pre-existing responses was limited. About 65% of donors had memory CD4+ clonotypes that crossrecognized SARS-CoV-2 and at least one common cold coronavirus spike. Crossreactive clones showed significantly weaker SARS-CoV-2-driven expansion than monoreactive clones, consistent with antigenic imprinting. Since the crossreactivity analysis centred on spike protein, crossreactivity against other viral proteins was not assessed. Small numbers of patients and of tested TCRs were a limitation of the study.

Concerning this clone: The antigen this receptor binds is unknown. Nothing much larger sits one base from this clone, and base qualities are not available.

The library was prepared using the immunoSEQ multiplex PCR assay. Per the original workflow: Preprocessing removed nonproductive sequences and CDR3s not starting with C, not ending with F or W, or shorter than 7 amino acids. Antigen-specific clonotypes were called with the MANAFEST web app on the basis of expansion relative to the reference and to other culture wells. To be counted as positive, a clone had to show significant expansion compared with the reference culture, at an FDR below 0.05, in 2 of 3 replicate wells. To be called positive, a clone also had to show significant expansion compared with every other tandem well and an odds ratio greater than 5. After three terminal residues were trimmed from each end, CDR3 homology was quantified as pairwise Levenshtein distance using the stringdist R package. The immuneACCESS repertoire file appears here via TCRdb, limited to in-frame rearrangements. These files lack a portion of the clones; in checked studies, under half of the deficit traces to unresolved V genes, and the cause of the others is not known. That table supplies the V and J calls and clone size; D and trimming were determined from the DNA. The sample table lists 20,000 to 25,000 clones, just under 80% of them with a count of one. Jointly, the top ten make up 15% to 20% of the sample.

This receptor chain uses TRBV7-9 and TRBJ1-1; no D gene is confidently identified. Sequenced sample: CD4+ T cells from PBMCs, cultured in vitro. The clonotype originates from a human donor in good health. The nucleotides read TGTGCCAGCAGCTTAGTGGGTTTAAACACTGAAGCTTTCTTT. It codes for CASSLVGLNTEAFF.